This TCR beta chain was obtained from a study of OX40 agonist ivuxolimab in advanced cancers. For the study at large: Patients in the trial were receiving intravenous ivuxolimab every 2 weeks, at doses of 0.01 to 10 mg/kg. Of mixed ages from about 23 to 85 and averaging approximately 60 years, the group was almost 85% male. Partial responses were recorded for three patients, including one with hepatocellular carcinoma and two with cutaneous melanoma.

CDR1 and CDR2 (germline): MDHEN, SYDVKM. The CDR3 has 12 amino acids. The V gene lost 5 bases and the J gene lost 3 bases, with 6 bases spanning the gap. Libraries were prepared by immunoSEQ multiplex PCR; TCRdb keeps only in-frame clonotypes and omits some of them. Of about 20,000 clones listed, about 71% are singletons. Individuals having autoimmune disease history or systemic immunosuppression were not enrolled. V usage is TRBV28 and J usage is TRBJ2-3, with D tentatively TRBD1 (6 bases). The source of this sequence is an adult with an advanced solid tumor such as melanoma, head and neck, liver or kidney cancer. Here the sequenced sample was CD4+ or CD8+ T cells sorted from blood, taken in a trial of the OX40 agonist ivuxolimab. The CDR3 reads CASSTGTDTQYF. The DNA of the CDR3 is TGTGCCAGCAGTACAGGGACAGATACGCAGTATTTT.